These 27 T cell receptor beta chains share one sample of origin, sequenced in a study of blood T cell repertoires in COVID-19. Libraries were prepared by immunoSEQ multiplex PCR; TCRdb keeps only in-frame clonotypes and omits some of them. The table lists about 69,000 clones, 85% of them singletons. Sequencing was done on a sample of peripheral blood. The receptor source for this set is a man older than 75 with acute or convalescent COVID-19.

Only a few counts were recorded for this clone. The V gene is TRBV5-1, the J gene TRBJ1-2; no definite D call. V was trimmed by 4 bases and J by 8 bases, leaving 15 bases between them. Germline loops: CDR1 SGHRS, CDR2 YFSETQ. The CDR3 runs to 13 residues. The CDR3 is CASSLPGNRGYTF. CDR3 coding DNA: TGCGCCAGCAGCCTCCCGGGGAATCGGGGCTACACCTTC.

The rearrangement uses TRBV27 and TRBJ2-5; 10 bases fit TRBD2. The V gene end was trimmed by 5 bases and the J gene end by 5 bases; junction bases not matched to a gene: 14. Germline CDR1 reads MNHEY; CDR2 reads SMNVEV (reference sequence). CDR3 length: 17 residues. DNA of the CDR3: TGTGCCAGCAGTCCCTCCCAAGGTAGCGGGAGGAGGGAGACCCAGTACTTC. This codes for CASSPSQGSGRRETQYF.

This clone was counted once. This rearrangement joins TRBV9 to TRBJ2-3; D possibly corresponds to TRBD1 (7 bases). The CDR3 is made up of 15 amino acids. Germline CDR1 SGDLS, CDR2 YYNGEE. Trimming pared 3 bases from V and 3 bases from J, leaving 14 bases between. CDR3 sequence reads: CASSGNRGGTDTQYF. The CDR3 DNA reads as TGTGCCAGCAGCGGAAACAGGGGAGGAACAGATACGCAGTATTTT.

This clone was seen a single time. The chain combines TRBV10-3 with TRBJ1-2; D ambiguous. Trimming removed 3 bases from V and 2 bases from J, with 13 bases in between. There are 15 residues in the CDR3. CDR1 and CDR2 (germline): ENHRY, SYGVKD. The CDR3 is CAISDWQAFNYGYTF. Here the CDR3 DNA reads TGTGCCATCAGTGATTGGCAGGCATTCAACTATGGCTACACCTTC.

The chain couples TRBV7-9 to TRBJ2-7; the match to TRBD2 covers 7 bases. The CDR3 is 14 amino acids. Per the germline V gene, CDR1 is SEHNR and CDR2 is FQNEAQ (reference sequence). Germline trimming cut 4 bases from V and 3 bases from J; bases unmatched to any gene: 6. CDR3 residues: CASSWRASGYEQYF. The CDR3 bases are TGTGCCAGCAGCTGGAGGGCTAGCGGCTACGAGCAGTACTTC.

This sequence joins TRBV5-5 and TRBJ1-2, with D maybe TRBD1 (6 bases). From germline, CDR1 is SGHKS and CDR2 YYEKEE (reference sequence). The V end was cut by 3 bases, the J end by 7 bases, with 13 bases between. The CDR3 runs to 13 residues. CDR3 sequence reads: CASSSTGFGGYTF. In nucleotides, the CDR3 is TGTGCCAGCAGCTCCACAGGGTTCGGTGGCTACACCTTC. The whole variable domain, remainder taken from reference TRBV5-5 and TRBJ1-2, is DAGVTQSPTHLIKTRGQQVTLRCSPISGHKSVSWYQQVLGQGPQFIFQYYEKEERGRGNFPDRFSARQFPNYSSELNVNALLLGDSALYLCASSSTGFGGYTFGSGTRLTVV.

This rearrangement joins TRBV5-8 to TRBJ2-2; 10 bases agree with TRBD2. The ends lost 2 bases at V and 5 bases at J; junction bases unmatched: 3. There are 15 residues in the CDR3. CDR1 is SGHTS, CDR2 YDEGEE, per germline. CDR3 DNA: TGTGCCAGCAGCTTTAGCGGGAGGCGAACCGGGGAGCTGTTTTTT. Translating it yields CASSFSGRRTGELFF.

The chain combines TRBV9 with TRBJ2-2; TRBD2 is a possible D gene (6 bases). This CDR3 spans 17 amino acids. V gave up 5 bases and J gave up 4 bases, with 21 bases separating them. Germline V gives CDR1 SGDLS, CDR2 YYNGEE. The CDR3: CASSGVGGELGTGELFF. In nucleotides, the CDR3 is TGTGCCAGCAGTGGGGTCGGGGGAGAATTGGGCACCGGGGAGCTGTTTTTT. Variable domain in full (rest from reference TRBV9 and TRBJ2-2): DSGVTQTPKHLITATGQRVTLRCSPRSGDLSVYWYQQSLDQGLQFLIQYYNGEERAKGNILERFSAQQFPDLHSELNLSSLELGDSALYFCASSGVGGELGTGELFFGEGSRLTVL.

The genes are TRBV5-1 and TRBJ2-4; 7 bases match TRBD1. V trimming: 4 bases; J trimming: 0 bases; junction bases outside the gene matches: 4. Germline CDR1 reads SGHRS; CDR2 reads YFSETQ. CDR3 length: 15 residues. This CDR3 is CASSTTGVAKNIQYF. In DNA form, the CDR3 reads TGCGCCAGCAGCACTACAGGGGTAGCCAAAAACATTCAGTACTTC. Looking up the rest from reference TRBV5-1 and TRBJ2-4 gives the full variable domain: KAGVTQTPRYLIKTRGQQVTLSCSPISGHRSVSWYQQTPGQGLQFLFEYFSETQRNKGNFPGRFSGRQFSNSRSEMNVSTLELGDSALYLCASSTTGVAKNIQYFGAGTRLSVL.

The J gene is TRBJ2-1, the V gene TRBV7-8; TRBD2 matches 10 bases. Trimming removed 1 base from V and 7 bases from J; junction bases left unmatched: 4. The CDR3 is made up of 15 amino acids. Germline V gene data show CDR1 as SGHVS and CDR2 as FQNEAQ. CDR3 DNA: TGTGCCAGCAGCTTAGAACTAGCGGGGCCTAATGAGCAGTTCTTC. Protein: CASSLELAGPNEQFF.

The gene calls are TRBV3-1 (or the pseudogene TRBV3-2) and TRBJ1-1; TRBD1 matches 7 bases. The germline CDR1 and CDR2 sequences are LGHDT and YNNKEL (reference sequence). This CDR3 region has 16 residues. V lost 5 bases and J lost 0; bases outside the gene matches: 9. In nucleotides, the CDR3 is TGTGCCAGCAGCTTAGGGTCCAGGGGGTTGAACACTGAAGCTTTCTTT. Translation gives CASSLGSRGLNTEAFF.

The CDR3 coding sequence is TGTGCCAGCTCACCTGACAGGGCCGGTTTGAATTCACCCCTCCACTTT. Translated: CASSPDRAGLNSPLHF. The V and J genes are TRBV18 and TRBJ1-6, with TRBD1 matching 7 bases. The V and J ends lost 3 bases and 7 bases, in that order; junction bases with no gene match: 9. CDR3 length: 16 amino acids. Germline V gene lookup returns CDR1 KGHSH and CDR2 LQKENI.

The chain links TRBV19 to TRBJ1-5; 8 bases align to TRBD1. Trimming removed 5 bases from V and 4 bases from J; junction bases left unmatched: 4. The CDR3 extends over 14 amino acids. Germline values: CDR1 LNHDA, CDR2 SQIVND (reference sequence). The CDR3 loop reads CASSLTGANQPQHF. CDR3 in DNA: TGTGCCAGTAGTTTGACAGGGGCAAATCAGCCCCAGCATTTT.

This clone was recorded once. The sample carries other DNA sequences with the same CDR3. The chain combines TRBV5-8 with TRBJ1-3, with D tentatively TRBD1 (5 bases). Germline loops: CDR1 SGHTS, CDR2 YDEGEE. The CDR3 extends over 15 amino acids. The ends were cut back, 3 bases at V and 0 bases at J, with 10 bases in the middle. For the CDR3, the DNA is TGTGCCAGCAGCTGGCGCGGGGGCTCTGGAAACACCATATATTTT. Residues: CASSWRGGSGNTIYF.

V and J are TRBV10-2 and TRBJ2-7; TRBD1 matches at 7 bases. The junction had 3 bases not matched to a gene; V was cut back by 5 bases and J by 2 bases. Germline V gene data show CDR1 as WSHSY and CDR2 as SAAADI. This CDR3 spans 13 amino acids. The CDR3 nucleotides are TGCGCCAGCAGTTGGACAGGCCCCTACGAGCAGTACTTC. Protein product: CASSWTGPYEQYF.

The V call is TRBV15, the J call TRBJ1-1; 9 bases align to TRBD1. Germline V gene data show CDR1 as LNHNV and CDR2 as YYDKDF (reference sequence). V dropped 3 bases and J dropped 6; count of bases not matched to a gene: 8. CDR3 size: 15 residues. The CDR3 is CATSRRGQGRAEAFF. The CDR3 DNA reads TGTGCCACCAGCAGGCGGGGACAGGGACGCGCTGAAGCTTTCTTT.

This sequence joins TRBV29-1 and TRBJ2-7; weak D call: TRBD2 (5 bases). The CDR3 consists of 13 residues. Germline V lookup: CDR1 SQVTM, CDR2 ANQGSEA. Trimming removed 5 bases at V and 7 bases at J, with 18 bases between. CDR3 nucleotides: TGCAGCGTTTCATCTGTACAATCGGGGGAGCAGTACTTC. Protein: CSVSSVQSGEQYF.

The CDR3 reads CASTGQETGANVLTF. The CDR3, as DNA: TGCGCCAGCACGGGACAGGAGACTGGGGCCAACGTCCTGACTTTC. The chain employs TRBV5-1 and TRBJ2-6, with 8 bases aligning to TRBD1. Looked up from germline, CDR1 is SGHRS and CDR2 is YFSETQ. CDR3 size: 15 residues. V lost 6 bases and J lost 2; bases outside the gene matches: 4.

The V call is TRBV19, the J call TRBJ2-7; D possibly corresponds to TRBD1 (6 bases). The CDR3 consists of 14 residues. Looked up from germline, CDR1 is LNHDA and CDR2 is SQIVND (reference sequence). The V end was cut by 9 bases, the J end by 6 bases, with 21 bases between. CDR3 in DNA: TGTGCCAGCCAACCGCAGGGGCACAAGGTCGAGCAGTACTTC. The encoded protein is CASQPQGHKVEQYF.

The V call is TRBV19, the J call TRBJ2-5, with 8 bases that match TRBD1. The CDR3 sequence is 13 residues long. Germline CDR1 is LNHDA and CDR2 is SQIVND (reference sequence). The V gene end was trimmed by 7 bases and the J gene end by 3 bases; junction bases not matched to a gene: 4. CDR3 nucleotide sequence: TGTGCCAGTAAGCGGACAGGGAAAGAGACCCAGTACTTC. This translates into CASKRTGKETQYF.

The rearrangement links TRBV5-1 to TRBJ2-1; a possible D gene is TRBD2 (5 bases). This CDR3 has 12 residues. Germline V gene sequence: CDR1 SGHRS, CDR2 YFSETQ. The germline V and J ends were trimmed by 0 bases and 15 bases, with 13 bases remaining between them. The CDR3 is CASSLVPSQVFF. The DNA for the CDR3 is TGCGCCAGCAGCTTGGTCCCTAGCCAGGTGTTCTTC.

This rearrangement joins TRBV6-5 to TRBJ2-7; possibly TRBD2 for D (5 bases). CDR1 is MNHEY, CDR2 SVGAGI, per germline. The CDR3 runs 15 residues. The V and J ends lost 0 bases and 7 bases respectively, with 16 bases between them. CDR3 sequence: CASSYSSDGLSEQYF. DNA of the CDR3: TGTGCCAGCAGTTACTCTTCGGACGGACTTTCTGAGCAGTACTTC.

CDR3 coding DNA: TGTGCCAGCAGCGTAGCACAGTACAATGAGCAGTTCTTC. Translated: CASSVAQYNEQFF. The chain carries TRBV9 and TRBJ2-1; D ambiguous. Germline values: CDR1 SGDLS, CDR2 YYNGEE. The CDR3 extends over 13 amino acids. V was shortened by 0 bases and J by 4 bases, with 5 bases between the two germline ends.

The chain links TRBV6-6 to TRBJ1-1; D is unclear. The CDR3 is made up of 12 amino acids. The germline V gene encodes CDR1 MNHNY and CDR2 SVGAGI (reference sequence). The germline V and J ends were trimmed by 6 bases and 1 base, with 6 bases remaining between them. The CDR3 reads CASSNRNTEAFF. CDR3 in DNA: TGTGCCAGCAGCAACAGGAACACTGAAGCTTTCTTT.

The V and J genes are TRBV12-3 or TRBV12-4 and TRBJ1-2; D call uncertain. Trimming removed 5 bases at V and 4 bases at J, with 8 bases between. There are 12 residues in the CDR3. The CDR3 region is CASSPGIYGYTF. The DNA of the CDR3 is TGTGCCAGCAGTCCGGGAATCTATGGCTACACCTTC.

The chain carries TRBV6-4 and TRBJ2-2, with a weak D call TRBD1 (5 bases). The germline V gene encodes CDR1 MRHNA and CDR2 SNTAGT. This CDR3 is 16 amino acids long. Between the trimmed V and J ends, which lost 0 bases and 1 base, there was a span of 9 bases. CDR3 bases: TGTGCCAGCAGTGACTCCAGAGGACAGAACACCGGGGAGCTGTTTTTT. This codes for CASSDSRGQNTGELFF.

This chain joins TRBV19 and TRBJ1-2; no firm D call. This CDR3 spans 14 amino acids. Germline V gives CDR1 LNHDA, CDR2 SQIVND (reference sequence). Between the trimmed V and J ends, which lost 3 bases and 4 bases, there was a span of 12 bases. The CDR3 reads CASSIWSEGYGYTF. The CDR3 DNA reads as TGTGCCAGTAGTATCTGGTCCGAGGGCTATGGCTACACCTTC.